The rows below give T cell receptor beta chains drawn from one sample of a study of T cell repertoires in cytomegalovirus infection. These receptors have no identified antigens. TCRdb used MiXCR to reprocess the reads, holding one entry per CDR3 protein. The repertoire has approximately 310,000 distinct CDR3 sequences, 20% to 25% of them found once; the top ten carry approximately 12%. The sequencing here drew on cultured PBMCs, taken from culture after CMV antigen stimulation. The source of these receptors is a human donor in good health (CMV status not recorded). Some clones in this sample may be carry-over from other donors' samples. The CDR3 runs from the conserved cysteine through the conserved F or W. Fields, in order: clone size, J gene, V gene, D gene, CDR3 protein, CDR3 DNA. A D gene is named only where the DNA matches it firmly. Expanded clones are given a class, and other clones once, few, many or no size at all.

size: few
J: TRBJ2-1
V: TRBV10-3
D: .
CDR3: CAISDGRGNEQFF
DNA: TGTGCCATCAGTGATGGTAGGGGCAATGAGCAGTTCTTC

size: few
J: TRBJ1-2
V: TRBV29-1
D: TRBD1
CDR3: CSSGPQGASSLHGYTF
DNA: TGCAGCTCCGGCCCCCAGGGGGCTTCTTCATTACATGGCTACACCTTC

size: few
J: TRBJ2-1
V: TRBV29-1
D: TRBD2
CDR3: CSAAGTSGFDNEQFF
DNA: TGCAGCGCCGCCGGGACTAGCGGTTTTGACAATGAGCAGTTCTTC

size: .
J: TRBJ1-5
V: TRBV19
D: .
CDR3: CASSRKRQDDQPQHF
DNA: TGTGCCAGTAGTAGAAAACGACAGGATGATCAGCCCCAGCATTTT

size: many
J: TRBJ1-5
V: TRBV28
D: .
CDR3: CASNVGGGGNQPQHF
DNA: TGTGCCAGCAACGTAGGGGGAGGAGGCAATCAGCCCCAGCATTTT

size: few
J: TRBJ1-1
V: TRBV6-5
D: .
CDR3: CASSYGRRQGNTEAFF
DNA: TGTGCCAGCAGTTACGGGCGAAGGCAGGGGAACACTGAAGCTTTCTTT

size: many
J: TRBJ2-3
V: TRBV7-2
D: TRBD2
CDR3: CASSLDFAGGPINTDTQYF
DNA: TGTGCCAGCAGCTTGGATTTTGCGGGAGGGCCTATTAACACAGATACGCAGTATTTT

size: few
J: TRBJ2-2
V: TRBV7-9
D: TRBD2
CDR3: CARDSSGRFYTGELFF
DNA: TGTGCCAGAGATAGTAGCGGGAGATTCTACACCGGGGAGCTGTTTTTT

size: .
J: TRBJ1-2
V: TRBV11-3
D: TRBD1
CDR3: CASSLGSTGPSYGYTF
DNA: TGTGCCAGCAGCTTAGGTTCGACAGGGCCCTCCTATGGCTACACCTTC

size: .
J: TRBJ1-5
V: TRBV6-6
D: .
CDR3: CASGGPQHYQPQHF
DNA: TGTGCCAGCGGGGGTCCCCAGCATTATCAGCCCCAGCATTTT

size: many
J: TRBJ2-1
V: TRBV11-2
D: TRBD1
CDR3: CASSAPGQAFNEQFF
DNA: TGTGCCAGCAGCGCGCCGGGACAGGCGTTCAATGAGCAGTTCTTC

size: few
J: TRBJ2-1
V: TRBV5-4
D: TRBD2
CDR3: CASSLRTSGKDEQFF
DNA: TGTGCCAGCAGCTTGAGGACTAGCGGGAAGGATGAGCAGTTCTTC

size: .
J: TRBJ2-1
V: TRBV5-3
D: .
CDR3: CARSLARTASYNEQFF
DNA: TGTGCCAGAAGCTTGGCCCGGACAGCATCCTACAATGAGCAGTTCTTC

size: .
J: TRBJ1-3
V: TRBV7-2
D: .
CDR3: CASSPDSLSGNTIYF
DNA: TGTGCCAGCAGCCCCGACAGTCTTTCTGGAAACACCATATATTTT

size: .
J: TRBJ2-1
V: TRBV12-3/TRBV12-4
D: TRBD2
CDR3: CASSYLTSGLYNEQFF
DNA: TGTGCCAGCAGCTACCTGACTAGCGGCCTCTACAATGAGCAGTTCTTC

size: .
J: TRBJ2-3
V: TRBV10-3
D: TRBD2
CDR3: CATGRESHTDTQYF
DNA: TGTGCCACGGGGCGGGAGAGCCACACAGATACGCAGTATTTT

size: .
J: TRBJ2-4
V: TRBV7-3
D: TRBD2
CDR3: CASSLIPGLAGVIAKNIQYF
DNA: TGTGCCAGCAGCCTAATCCCGGGACTAGCGGGAGTGATTGCCAAAAACATTCAGTACTTC

size: .
J: TRBJ1-5
V: TRBV5-6
D: TRBD1
CDR3: CASSLTRGQIQPQHF
DNA: TGTGCCAGCAGCTTGACCAGGGGGCAAATTCAGCCCCAGCATTTT

size: .
J: TRBJ1-2
V: TRBV12-3/TRBV12-4
D: .
CDR3: CASSLEAGRHYGYTF
DNA: TGTGCCAGCAGTTTAGAGGCAGGGAGGCACTATGGCTACACCTTC

size: .
J: TRBJ1-1
V: TRBV3-1
D: .
CDR3: CASSRNQGRYLNTEAFF
DNA: TGTGCCAGCAGCCGAAACCAGGGGAGATACTTGAACACTGAAGCTTTCTTT

size: few
J: TRBJ1-1
V: TRBV7-8
D: .
CDR3: CASSLEGHHTEAFF
DNA: TGTGCCAGCAGCTTAGAGGGACACCACACTGAAGCTTTCTTT

size: .
J: TRBJ1-6
V: TRBV7-2
D: .
CDR3: CASSLWAGHSYNSPLHF
DNA: TGTGCCAGCAGCTTATGGGCAGGACACTCCTATAATTCACCCCTCCACTTT

size: .
J: TRBJ1-1
V: TRBV19
D: .
CDR3: CASSQGPHSEAFF
DNA: TGTGCCAGTAGTCAGGGGCCCCACTCCGAAGCTTTCTTT

size: .
J: TRBJ2-3
V: TRBV28
D: .
CDR3: CASSPLGVGDDSTDTQYF
DNA: TGTGCCAGCAGTCCCTTAGGTGTCGGAGACGACAGCACAGATACGCAGTATTTT

size: few
J: TRBJ1-3
V: TRBV7-9
D: .
CDR3: CASSRKSSGNTIYF
DNA: TGTGCCAGCAGCCGTAAGAGCTCTGGAAACACCATATATTTT

size: .
J: TRBJ2-1
V: TRBV20-1
D: TRBD2
CDR3: CSADSGTSGRASPFF
DNA: TGCAGTGCTGATTCCGGGACTAGCGGGAGGGCCTCCCCGTTCTTC

size: many
J: TRBJ1-1
V: TRBV12-3/TRBV12-4
D: .
CDR3: CASRSGQRNTEAFF
DNA: TGTGCCAGCAGATCGGGACAAAGAAACACTGAAGCTTTCTTT

size: .
J: TRBJ2-5
V: TRBV20-1
D: TRBD2
CDR3: CSALREASWETQYF
DNA: TGCAGTGCCTTACGGGAGGCCTCTTGGGAGACCCAGTACTTC

size: many
J: TRBJ2-6
V: TRBV10-3
D: .
CDR3: CAISLGSGANVLTF
DNA: TGTGCCATCAGTCTAGGGTCTGGGGCCAACGTCCTGACTTTC

size: many
J: TRBJ1-5
V: TRBV7-2
D: .
CDR3: CASGIQGSNQPQHF
DNA: TGTGCCAGCGGAATACAGGGTAGCAATCAGCCCCAGCATTTT

size: .
J: TRBJ2-1
V: TRBV20-1
D: TRBD2
CDR3: CSARPSGRSYNEQFF
DNA: TGCAGTGCTAGGCCTAGCGGGAGAAGCTACAATGAGCAGTTCTTC

size: many
J: TRBJ2-1
V: TRBV7-2
D: TRBD1
CDR3: CASSTGQSHNEQFF
DNA: TGTGCCAGCAGCACGGGACAGTCCCACAATGAGCAGTTCTTC

size: few
J: TRBJ1-4
V: TRBV28
D: TRBD1
CDR3: CASSSADREKLFF
DNA: TGTGCCAGCAGTTCCGCGGACAGGGAAAAACTGTTTTTT

size: few
J: TRBJ2-1
V: TRBV19
D: .
CDR3: CASSIDTAAGLMNEQFF
DNA: TGTGCCAGTAGTATAGATACGGCGGCAGGGTTAATGAATGAGCAGTTCTTC

size: .
J: TRBJ1-3
V: TRBV7-2
D: .
CDR3: CASSLEAINGNTLYF
DNA: TGTGCCAGCAGCTTAGAGGCTATTAATGGAAACACCCTATATTTT

size: .
J: TRBJ2-2
V: TRBV6-5
D: .
CDR3: CASTARGSGELFF
DNA: TGTGCCAGCACCGCACGGGGCAGTGGGGAGCTGTTTTTT

size: few
J: TRBJ2-3
V: TRBV7-9
D: TRBD2
CDR3: CASSELATGTDTQYF
DNA: TGTGCCAGCAGCGAACTAGCGACGGGCACAGATACGCAGTATTTT

size: many
J: TRBJ2-6
V: TRBV7-2
D: .
CDR3: CASSIRQPSSGANVLTF
DNA: TGTGCCAGCAGCATCCGACAGCCGAGCTCTGGGGCCAACGTCCTGACTTTC

size: .
J: TRBJ2-7
V: TRBV10-3
D: .
CDR3: CAISGGESYEQYF
DNA: TGTGCCATCAGTGGGGGGGAATCCTACGAGCAGTACTTC

size: .
J: TRBJ2-3
V: TRBV12-3/TRBV12-4
D: TRBD2
CDR3: CASSSSGRASDTQYF
DNA: TGTGCCAGCAGCAGTAGCGGGAGGGCCTCAGATACGCAGTATTTT

size: .
J: TRBJ2-7
V: TRBV5-6
D: TRBD2
CDR3: CAAAGREGLYEQYF
DNA: TGTGCCGCGGCCGGGCGGGAGGGCCTTTACGAGCAGTACTTC

size: .
J: TRBJ2-5
V: TRBV28
D: .
CDR3: CASSLPGETQYF
DNA: TGTGCCAGCAGTCTCCCGGGCGAGACCCAGTACTTC

size: few
J: TRBJ2-1
V: TRBV6-6
D: TRBD2
CDR3: CASSTPSGRANEQFF
DNA: TGTGCCAGCAGTACCCCTAGCGGGAGGGCCAATGAGCAGTTCTTC

size: many
J: TRBJ1-6
V: TRBV7-3
D: TRBD1
CDR3: CASSSTGGNSPLHF
DNA: TGTGCCAGCAGCTCTACAGGGGGGAATTCACCCCTCCACTTT